The 29 T cell receptor beta chains listed next were all sequenced from one sample in a study of blood T cell repertoires in COVID-19. The table came from immunoSEQ multiplex PCR; TCRdb's copy has only in-frame clones and leaves some out. This sample has 85,000 to 100,000 clones, with around 90% found just once. The material sequenced was peripheral blood. The receptors derive from a woman in her sixties with COVID-19, enrolled during active disease.

This chain connects TRBV7-3 to TRBJ1-1; 10 bases align to TRBD1. V lost 5 bases and J lost 7; bases outside the gene matches: 10. CDR1 is SGHTA, CDR2 FQGTGA, per germline. The CDR3 runs 15 residues. The CDR3 is CASSMGQGLTSEAFF. The CDR3 DNA is TGTGCCAGCAGCATGGGACAGGGGCTGACAAGTGAAGCTTTCTTT.

The chain has TRBV11-2 and TRBJ1-1; D may be TRBD1 (6 bases). The CDR3 loop spans 14 amino acids. V was clipped by 5 bases and J by 6 bases, with 16 bases between them. CDR1 is SGHAT and CDR2 is FQNNGV in the germline V gene. The CDR3 bases are TGTGCCAGCAGCGTGCAACAGGGAAACTCTGAAGCTTTCTTT. This encodes CASSVQQGNSEAFF.

This rearrangement joins TRBV7-2 to TRBJ1-1, with TRBD1 identical over 8 bases. Germline CDR1 SGHTA, CDR2 FQGNSA. The V and J ends lost 4 bases and 3 bases, in that order; junction bases with no gene match: 1. The CDR3 sequence is 13 residues long. The CDR3 bases are TGTGCCAGCAGCTGGGGACAGGACACTGAAGCTTTCTTT. Protein product: CASSWGQDTEAFF. The variable domain in full, with the rest retrieved from reference TRBV7-2 and TRBJ1-1, is GAGVSQSPSNKVTEKGKDVELRCDPISGHTALYWYRQSLGQGLEFLIYFQGNSAPDKSGLPSDRFSAERTGGSVSTLTIQRTQQEDSAVYLCASSWGQDTEAFFGQGTRLTVV.

This clone was observed a few times. The V and J genes are TRBV13 and TRBJ1-3, with unresolved D. The CDR3 consists of 18 residues. Trimming took off 0 bases at V and 7 bases at J, with 22 bases between the two ends. Germline V gene sequence: CDR1 PRHDT, CDR2 FYEKMQ (reference sequence). The DNA of the CDR3 is TGTGCCAGCAGCTTAGGGGGTCCGGGAACAAGCTCGGGGAACACCATATATTTT. Amino acids: CASSLGGPGTSSGNTIYF.

This clone was seen once. In DNA form, the CDR3 reads TGTGCCAGCATGTCCCACCTACGCCAGTACTTC. It codes for CASMSHLRQYF. The chain has TRBV6-5 and TRBJ2-7; D remains ambiguous. V lost 7 bases and J lost 10, with 14 bases in between. Germline CDR1 MNHEY, CDR2 SVGAGI. The CDR3 covers 11 residues.

This clone was detected only once. The gene calls are TRBV5-4 and TRBJ1-2; 9 bases fit TRBD1. CDR1 and CDR2 (germline): SGHNT, YYREEE (reference sequence). CDR3 length equals 17 residues. J was trimmed by 0 bases and V by 4 bases; bases with no gene match: 10. CDR3 DNA: TGTGCCAGCAGCCATTCCGGGACAGGGTTGTCTAACTATGGCTACACCTTC. It is translated as CASSHSGTGLSNYGYTF.

V and J are TRBV2 and TRBJ1-5; TRBD1 is a possible D gene (5 bases). Germline lookup yields CDR1 SNHLY and CDR2 FYNNEI. Trimming pared 2 bases from V and 5 bases from J, leaving 13 bases between. The CDR3 has 15 residues. This CDR3 reads CASSENGGGDQPQHF. DNA for the CDR3: TGTGCCAGCAGTGAAAATGGGGGAGGGGATCAGCCCCAGCATTTT.

V gene TRBV19 combines with J gene TRBJ1-2, with D tentatively TRBD1 (5 bases). This CDR3 contains 18 residues. Trimming stripped 0 bases from V and 1 base from J, with 18 bases between. CDR1 and CDR2 from the germline V gene are LNHDA and SQIVND (reference sequence). The CDR3 region is CASSIDRRGVGGNYGYTF. CDR3 DNA sequence: TGTGCCAGTAGTATAGATCGCCGGGGCGTCGGGGGTAACTATGGCTACACCTTC. Together with reference TRBV19 and TRBJ1-2, the CDR3 gives the full variable domain: DGGITQSPKYLFRKEGQNVTLSCEQNLNHDAMYWYRQDPGQGLRLIYYSQIVNDFQKGDIAEGYSVSREKKESFPLTVTSAQKNPTAFYLCASSIDRRGVGGNYGYTFGSGTRLTVV.

This clone has a single count. The chain links TRBV6-5 to TRBJ1-2; 7 positions match TRBD1. CDR1 is MNHEY, CDR2 SVGAGI, per germline. Trimming cost V 9 bases and J 8 bases; bases outside gene matches: 9. The CDR3 length is 12 residues. The CDR3 region is CASSRGLGGYTF. For the CDR3, the DNA is TGTGCCAGTTCAAGGGGGCTAGGGGGCTACACCTTC.

The rearrangement links TRBV24-1 to TRBJ2-3, with TRBD2 matching 8 bases. Germline V gene lookup returns CDR1 KGHDR and CDR2 SFDVKD. With V trimmed by 3 bases and J by 2 bases, 3 bases remained unmatched. The CDR3 covers 15 residues. The CDR3, as DNA: TGTGCCACCAGTGATCAGCGGGGGTACACAGATACGCAGTATTTT. It encodes CATSDQRGYTDTQYF.

CDR3 sequence reads: CSASLDEQFF. CDR3 sequence (DNA): TGCAGTGCTTCCCTCGATGAGCAGTTCTTC. The chain combines TRBV20-1 with TRBJ2-1; no reliable D call. CDR1 DFQATT and CDR2 SNEGSKA come from the germline V gene (reference sequence). The CDR3 contains 10 residues. V was cut by 5 bases and J by 8 bases, with 7 bases left in between.

The chain recombines TRBV3-1 (or the pseudogene TRBV3-2) with TRBJ2-5, with D perhaps TRBD2 (6 bases). The CDR3 covers 15 residues. V shed 2 bases and J shed 5 bases, with 15 bases lying between them. Germline CDR1 and CDR2: LGHDT and YNNKEL (reference sequence). The CDR3 is CASSQWRDWGETQYF. The CDR3 region has the DNA TGTGCCAGCAGCCAATGGCGGGACTGGGGGGAGACCCAGTACTTC.

The chain carries TRBV6-2 or TRBV6-3 and TRBJ1-1; D not resolved. The CDR3 has 12 amino acids. V lost 6 bases and J lost 1, with 6 bases in between. Germline V gene data show CDR1 as MNHEY and CDR2 as SVGEGT. CDR3 sequence reads: CASSHRNTEAFF. The DNA of the CDR3 is TGTGCCAGCAGCCACAGGAACACTGAAGCTTTCTTT.

The chain carries TRBV18 and TRBJ1-2; D possibly corresponds to TRBD1 (5 bases). The germline V gene has CDR1 KGHSH and CDR2 LQKENI. The CDR3 is 16 residues long. V was shortened by 3 bases and J by 1 base, with 15 bases between the two germline ends. The CDR3: CASSPIRQTDNYGYTF. The CDR3 DNA reads TGTGCCAGCTCACCCATTCGGCAGACAGATAACTATGGCTACACCTTC. The whole variable domain, filled in from reference TRBV18 and TRBJ1-2, reads NAGVMQNPRHLVRRRGQEARLRCSPMKGHSHVYWYRQLPEEGLKFMVYLQKENIIDESGMPKERFSAEFPKEGPSILRIQQVVRGDSAAYFCASSPIRQTDNYGYTFGSGTRLTVV.

In regard to this clone: A junction end diverges from the germline sequence, so it may reflect a read error. The V gene is TRBV2, the J gene TRBJ1-5; no definite D call. This CDR3 contains 13 residues. Germline assignment: CDR1 SNHLY and CDR2 FYNNEI. As DNA, the CDR3 is TGTGCCAGCAGCGAAGGCAGTAATCAGCCCCAGCATTTT. Translation: CASSEGSNQPQHF.

This sequence joins TRBV5-1 and TRBJ1-5; tentative D call: TRBD1 (6 bases). CDR3 length equals 14 residues. Germline lookup yields CDR1 SGHRS and CDR2 YFSETQ. The V and J ends lost 5 bases and 2 bases respectively, with 11 bases between them. The CDR3 loop is CASSDEGGNQPQHF. The CDR3 region has the DNA TGCGCCAGCAGTGATGAGGGGGGCAATCAGCCCCAGCATTTT. Full variable domain (missing parts from reference TRBV5-1 and TRBJ1-5): KAGVTQTPRYLIKTRGQQVTLSCSPISGHRSVSWYQQTPGQGLQFLFEYFSETQRNKGNFPGRFSGRQFSNSRSEMNVSTLELGDSALYLCASSDEGGNQPQHFGDGTRLSIL.

This clone is a singleton in its sample. The CDR3 region is CASSYSTSGGAWEQFF. In DNA, the CDR3 is TGTGCCAGCAGTTACTCGACTAGCGGGGGGGCATGGGAGCAGTTCTTC. The rearrangement joins TRBV6-5 to TRBJ2-1; 14 nucleotides line up with TRBD2. CDR1 and CDR2 from the germline V gene are MNHEY and SVGAGI. Trimming cost V 0 bases and J 10 bases; bases outside gene matches: 5. The CDR3 consists of 16 residues.

Details on this clone: The same CDR3 arises from other DNA sequences in this sample as well. The chain carries TRBV2 and TRBJ2-7, with D unresolved. This CDR3 is built from 12 residues. The V end was cut by 2 bases, the J end by 4 bases, with 6 bases between. Germline CDR1 reads SNHLY; CDR2 reads FYNNEI. The CDR3 DNA reads as TGTGCCAGCAGTGAACGGAGATACGAGCAGTACTTC. The encoded protein is CASSERRYEQYF. Full variable domain (outside the CDR3, taken from reference TRBV2 and TRBJ2-7): EPEVTQTPSHQVTQMGQEVILRCVPISNHLYFYWYRQILGQKVEFLVSFYNNEISEKSEIFDDQFSVERPDGSNFTLKIRSTKLEDSAMYFCASSERRYEQYFGPGTRLTVT.

V gene TRBV3-1 (or the pseudogene TRBV3-2) combines with J gene TRBJ1-2, with 8 bases fitting TRBD1. The V gene's germline CDR1 is LGHDT and CDR2 YNNKEL (reference sequence). Trimming at V came to 1 base and at J to 2 bases, leaving 9 bases not matched to a gene. This CDR3 is built from 17 residues. The DNA of the CDR3 is TGTGCCAGCAGCCAAGCCAGGGGGCAAAATAAAAACTATGGCTACACCTTC. As protein: CASSQARGQNKNYGYTF.

J is TRBJ2-6 and V is TRBV18; 10 bases map to TRBD1. Losses at the gene ends were 3 bases for V and 0 bases for J; bases not matched to a gene: 2. CDR1 and CDR2 from the germline V gene are KGHSH and LQKENI. CDR3 length: 17 amino acids. The CDR3 loop reads CASSPGQGNSGANVLTF. The CDR3, as DNA: TGTGCCAGCTCACCGGGACAGGGGAACTCTGGGGCCAACGTCCTGACTTTC. Looking up the rest from reference TRBV18 and TRBJ2-6 gives the full variable domain: NAGVMQNPRHLVRRRGQEARLRCSPMKGHSHVYWYRQLPEEGLKFMVYLQKENIIDESGMPKERFSAEFPKEGPSILRIQQVVRGDSAAYFCASSPGQGNSGANVLTFGAGSRLTVL.

J is TRBJ2-3 and V is TRBV7-2; D might be TRBD2 (6 bases). The CDR3 runs to 16 residues. Germline V gene data show CDR1 as SGHTA and CDR2 as FQGNSA. V shed 5 bases and J shed 2 bases, with 17 bases lying between them. As DNA, the CDR3 is TGTGCCAGCAGCACCCGGCGGGGAGGTTCCACAGATACGCAGTATTTT. The encoded protein is CASSTRRGGSTDTQYF.

This chain links TRBV5-1 with TRBJ1-2; D might be TRBD1 (6 bases). The V gene lost 1 base and the J gene lost 8 bases, with 12 bases spanning the gap. Germline V gives CDR1 SGHRS, CDR2 YFSETQ. CDR3 length: 13 amino acids. The DNA for the CDR3 is TGCGCCAGCAGCTTGCCTGGGGGCCGCGGCTACACCTTC. Translated: CASSLPGGRGYTF.

This clone was detected only once. The chain links TRBV2 to TRBJ1-3; D perhaps matches TRBD1 (6 bases). The CDR3 consists of 18 residues. CDR1 is SNHLY, CDR2 FYNNEI, per germline. Trimming took off 2 bases at V and 2 bases at J, with 19 bases between the two ends. The CDR3: CASSESLTDRSPGNTIYF. CDR3 in DNA: TGTGCCAGCAGTGAAAGTCTTACAGACAGGTCCCCTGGAAACACCATATATTTT.

This clone was seen once. This chain connects TRBV7-6 to TRBJ2-3; D is possibly TRBD1 (7 bases). Germline V gives CDR1 SGHVS, CDR2 FNYEAQ. The CDR3 covers 17 residues. Deletions cut 5 bases from V and 2 bases from J, with 20 bases between. In nucleotides, the CDR3 is TGTGCCAGCAGCCGACCCCAGGGGGGCGGCCCCACAGATACGCAGTATTTT. This translates into CASSRPQGGGPTDTQYF.

This clone was detected once. The V and J genes are TRBV5-1 and TRBJ2-7, with TRBD2 as a possible D gene (5 bases). The V gene's germline CDR1 is SGHRS and CDR2 YFSETQ. Trimming pared 1 base from V and 6 bases from J, leaving 11 bases between. This CDR3 is built from 13 residues. CDR3 protein: CASSLRSVSEQYF. CDR3 bases: TGCGCCAGCAGCTTGCGTAGCGTCAGCGAGCAGTACTTC.

This clone was seen a single time. V and J are TRBV27 and TRBJ2-1, with TRBD2 matching over 13 bases. The germline CDR1 and CDR2 sequences are MNHEY and SMNVEV (reference sequence). V lost 2 bases, J lost 4 bases, and 2 bases stayed unmatched. This CDR3 region has 16 residues. CDR3 in DNA: TGTGCCAGCAGTTTACCGACTAGCGGGGGGTACAATGAGCAGTTCTTC. This sequence encodes CASSLPTSGGYNEQFF.

The chain uses TRBV27 and TRBJ2-1, with 9 bases fitting TRBD1. The CDR3 is made up of 15 amino acids. Germline-derived CDR1 and CDR2 are MNHEY and SMNVEV (reference sequence). J lost 7 bases, V lost 1 base, and 5 bases had no gene match. The CDR3 DNA follows: TGTGCCAGCAGTTTATACGGGACAGGGCGGAATGAGCAGTTCTTC. Translation gives CASSLYGTGRNEQFF.

This clone was seen only a few times. The J gene is TRBJ2-4, the V gene TRBV9, with D hard to call. The V end lost 2 bases, the J end lost 2 bases, and 11 bases lay between the germline ends. Germline-derived CDR1 and CDR2 are SGDLS and YYNGEE. The CDR3 consists of 15 residues. CDR3 protein: CASSVDGESKNIQYF. DNA of the CDR3: TGTGCCAGCAGCGTCGATGGAGAGTCCAAAAACATTCAGTACTTC.

V gene TRBV5-1 combines with J gene TRBJ2-1; TRBD2 matches at 9 bases. This CDR3 is built from 14 residues. V lost 0 bases to trimming and J lost 9 bases; unmatched junction nucleotides: 4. CDR1 and CDR2 from the germline V gene are SGHRS and YFSETQ. CDR3 loop: CASSLEAGGPEQFF. CDR3 bases: TGCGCCAGCAGCTTGGAGGCGGGGGGGCCTGAGCAGTTCTTC.